The clone carrying this TCR beta chain has a single count. These data belong to a study of blood T cell repertoires in COVID-19. Study information: Acute and convalescent COVID-19 specimens originated in the United States, Italy and Spain.

The V and J ends lost 5 bases and 3 bases, in that order; junction bases with no gene match: 10. The CDR3 is made up of 15 amino acids. CDR1 MNHEY and CDR2 SMNVEV come from the germline V gene (reference sequence). TCRdb keeps only in-frame clones here, not all; method: immunoSEQ multiplex PCR. The profile shows roughly 700,000 clones, approximately 90% of them singletons. The V call is TRBV27, the J call TRBJ2-7; 7 nucleotides match TRBD1. Source material: peripheral blood. This TCR came from a woman under 30 with acute or convalescent COVID-19. The CDR3 DNA follows: TGTGCCAGCAGTGATACAGGGGCCTTGGACTACGAGCAGTACTTC. Its protein is CASSDTGALDYEQYF.